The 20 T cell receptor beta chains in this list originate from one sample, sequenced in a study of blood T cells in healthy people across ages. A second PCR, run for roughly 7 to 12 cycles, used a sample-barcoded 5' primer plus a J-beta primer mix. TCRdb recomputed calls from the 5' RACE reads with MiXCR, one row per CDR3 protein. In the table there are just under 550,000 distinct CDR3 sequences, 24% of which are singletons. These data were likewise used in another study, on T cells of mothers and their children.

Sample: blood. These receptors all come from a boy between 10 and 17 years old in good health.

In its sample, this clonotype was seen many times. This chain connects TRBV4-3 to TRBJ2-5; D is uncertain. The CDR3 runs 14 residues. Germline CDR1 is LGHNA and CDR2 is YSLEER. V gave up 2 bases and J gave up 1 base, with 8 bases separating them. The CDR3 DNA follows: TGCGCCAGCAGCCAAAACTCCCTCCAAGAGACCCAGTACTTC. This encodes CASSQNSLQETQYF.

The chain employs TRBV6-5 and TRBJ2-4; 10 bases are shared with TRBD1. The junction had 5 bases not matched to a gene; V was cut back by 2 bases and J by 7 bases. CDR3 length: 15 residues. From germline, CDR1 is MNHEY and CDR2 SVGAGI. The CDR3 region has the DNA TGTGCCAGCAGTTACATCAGGACAGGGGGGAACATTCAGTACTTC. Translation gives CASSYIRTGGNIQYF.

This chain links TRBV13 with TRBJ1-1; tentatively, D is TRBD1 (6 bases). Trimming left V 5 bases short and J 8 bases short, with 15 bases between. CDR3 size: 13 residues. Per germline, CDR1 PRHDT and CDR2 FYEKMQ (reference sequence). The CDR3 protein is CASSGGRGPEAFF. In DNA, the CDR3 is TGTGCCAGCAGCGGGGGCCGGGGCCCCGAAGCTTTCTTT.

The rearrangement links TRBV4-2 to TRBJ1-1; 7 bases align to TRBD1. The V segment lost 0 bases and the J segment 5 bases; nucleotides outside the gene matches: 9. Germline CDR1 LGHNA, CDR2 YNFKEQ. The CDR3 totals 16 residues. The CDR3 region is CASSQESTGFETEAFF. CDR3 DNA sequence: TGTGCCAGCAGCCAAGAGTCGACAGGGTTCGAGACTGAAGCTTTCTTT.

The CDR3 coding sequence is TGTGCCAGCAGCCGGGAAAGCGGAGACCTCCACGGGGAGCTGTTTTTT. It translates to CASSRESGDLHGELFF. The chain employs TRBV4-2 and TRBJ2-2, with D possibly being TRBD2 (5 bases). Germline lookup yields CDR1 LGHNA and CDR2 YNFKEQ. The CDR3 spans 16 residues. With 4 bases removed from V and 7 bases from J, the gap between germline ends came to 19 bases.

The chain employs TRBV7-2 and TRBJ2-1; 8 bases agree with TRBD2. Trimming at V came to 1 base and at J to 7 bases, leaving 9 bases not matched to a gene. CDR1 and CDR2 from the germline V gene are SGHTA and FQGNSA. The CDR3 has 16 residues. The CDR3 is CASSLGGGLGKNEQFF. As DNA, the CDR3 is TGTGCCAGCAGCTTAGGCGGGGGACTAGGCAAAAATGAGCAGTTCTTC.

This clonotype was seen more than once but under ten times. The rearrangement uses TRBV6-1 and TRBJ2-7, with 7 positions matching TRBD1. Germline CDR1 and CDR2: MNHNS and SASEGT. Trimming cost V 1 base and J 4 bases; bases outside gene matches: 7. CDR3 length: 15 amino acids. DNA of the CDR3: TGTGCCAGCAGTGAAGTCGGGACAGCTACATACGAGCAGTACTTC. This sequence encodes CASSEVGTATYEQYF.

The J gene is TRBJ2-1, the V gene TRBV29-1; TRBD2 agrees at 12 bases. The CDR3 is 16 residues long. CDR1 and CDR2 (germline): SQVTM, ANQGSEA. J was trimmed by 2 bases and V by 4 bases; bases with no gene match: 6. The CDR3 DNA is TGCAGCGTTGGATCTAGCGGGGGGGCCCCCTACAATGAGCAGTTCTTC. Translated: CSVGSSGGAPYNEQFF.

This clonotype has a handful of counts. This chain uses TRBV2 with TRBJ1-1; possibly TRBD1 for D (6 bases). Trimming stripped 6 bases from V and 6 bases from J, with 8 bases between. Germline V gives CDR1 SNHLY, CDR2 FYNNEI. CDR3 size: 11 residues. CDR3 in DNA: TGTGCCAGCAGGGGGGCTGCTGAAGCTTTCTTT. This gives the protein CASRGAAEAFF. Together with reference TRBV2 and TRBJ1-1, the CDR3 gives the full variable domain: EPEVTQTPSHQVTQMGQEVILRCVPISNHLYFYWYRQILGQKVEFLVSFYNNEISEKSEIFDDQFSVERPDGSNFTLKIRSTKLEDSAMYFCASRGAAEAFFGQGTRLTVV.

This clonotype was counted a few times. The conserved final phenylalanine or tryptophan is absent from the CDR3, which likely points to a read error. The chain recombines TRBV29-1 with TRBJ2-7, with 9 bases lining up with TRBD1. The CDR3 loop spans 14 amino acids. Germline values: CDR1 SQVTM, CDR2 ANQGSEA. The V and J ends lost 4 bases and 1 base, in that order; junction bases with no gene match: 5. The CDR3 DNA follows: TGCAGCGTTGGAACCGGGACAGGGTCCTACGAGCAGTACATC. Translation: CSVGTGTGSYEQYI.

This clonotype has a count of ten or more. The CDR3 spells CASSLFTGESLDTQYF. In DNA, the CDR3 is TGTGCCAGCAGCTTATTTACAGGGGAGTCGTTAGATACGCAGTATTTT. The chain links TRBV7-9 to TRBJ2-3, with TRBD1 matching 7 bases. This CDR3 comprises 16 residues. V gave up 2 bases and J gave up 5 bases; unmatched junction bases: 10. Per germline, CDR1 SEHNR and CDR2 FQNEAQ (reference sequence).

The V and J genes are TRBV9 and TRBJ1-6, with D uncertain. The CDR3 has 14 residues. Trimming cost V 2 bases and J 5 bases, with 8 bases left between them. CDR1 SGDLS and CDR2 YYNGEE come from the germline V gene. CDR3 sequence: CASSVGRNNSPLHF. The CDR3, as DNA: TGTGCCAGCAGCGTCGGCAGGAATAATTCACCCCTCCACTTT.

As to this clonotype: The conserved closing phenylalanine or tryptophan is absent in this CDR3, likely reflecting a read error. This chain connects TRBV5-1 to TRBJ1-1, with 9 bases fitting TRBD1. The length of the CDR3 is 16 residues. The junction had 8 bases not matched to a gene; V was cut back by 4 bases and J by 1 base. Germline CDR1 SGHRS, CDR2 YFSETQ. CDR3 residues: CASSPRAQGANTEAFL. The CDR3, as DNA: TGCGCCAGCAGCCCGAGGGCACAGGGGGCGAACACTGAAGCTTTCCTT.

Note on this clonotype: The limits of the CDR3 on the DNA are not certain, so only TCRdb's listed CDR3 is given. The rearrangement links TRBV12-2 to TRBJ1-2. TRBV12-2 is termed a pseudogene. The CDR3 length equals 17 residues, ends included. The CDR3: CASRLEYSCESNNGYTF.

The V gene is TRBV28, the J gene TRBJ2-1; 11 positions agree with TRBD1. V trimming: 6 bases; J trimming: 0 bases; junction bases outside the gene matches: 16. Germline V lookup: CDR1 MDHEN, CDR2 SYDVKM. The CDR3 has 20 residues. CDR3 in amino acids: CASRDRGPPGGEFSYNEQFF. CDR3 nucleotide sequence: TGTGCCAGCAGGGACAGGGGGCCGCCAGGGGGGGAATTCTCCTACAATGAGCAGTTCTTC.

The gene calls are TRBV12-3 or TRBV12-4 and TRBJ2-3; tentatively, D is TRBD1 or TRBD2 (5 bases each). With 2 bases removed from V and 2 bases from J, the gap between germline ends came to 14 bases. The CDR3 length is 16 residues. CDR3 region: CASSLRGRKNTDTQYF. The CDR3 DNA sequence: TGTGCCAGCAGTTTAAGGGGACGCAAAAACACAGATACGCAGTATTTT.

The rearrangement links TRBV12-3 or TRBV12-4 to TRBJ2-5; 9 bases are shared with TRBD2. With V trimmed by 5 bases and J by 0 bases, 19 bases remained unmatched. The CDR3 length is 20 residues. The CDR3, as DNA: TGTGCCAGCAGTCGTCCGCTTGGGGCTAGCGGGACACGGTACCAAGAGACCCAGTACTTC. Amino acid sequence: CASSRPLGASGTRYQETQYF.

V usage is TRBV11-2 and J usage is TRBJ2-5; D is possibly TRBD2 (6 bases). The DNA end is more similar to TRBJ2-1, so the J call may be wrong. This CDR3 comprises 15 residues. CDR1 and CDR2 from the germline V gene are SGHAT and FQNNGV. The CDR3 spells CASSHLRGMGPEQFF. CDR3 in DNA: TGTGCCAGCAGCCACTTGCGCGGGATGGGGCCTGAGCAGTTCTTC.

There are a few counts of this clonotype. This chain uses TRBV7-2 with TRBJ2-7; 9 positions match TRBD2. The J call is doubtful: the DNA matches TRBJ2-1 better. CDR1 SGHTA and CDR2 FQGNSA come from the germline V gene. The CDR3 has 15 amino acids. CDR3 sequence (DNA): TGTGCCAGCAGCTCCTATAGCGGGAGCCCCTATGGGCAGTTCTTC. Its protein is CASSSYSGSPYGQFF.

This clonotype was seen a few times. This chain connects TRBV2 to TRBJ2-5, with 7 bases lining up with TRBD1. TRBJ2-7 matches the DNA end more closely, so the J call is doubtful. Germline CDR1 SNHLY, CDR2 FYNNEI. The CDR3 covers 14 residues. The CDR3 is CASSPQGFTYEQYF. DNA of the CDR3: TGTGCCAGCAGTCCACAGGGGTTTACCTACGAGCAGTACTTC.